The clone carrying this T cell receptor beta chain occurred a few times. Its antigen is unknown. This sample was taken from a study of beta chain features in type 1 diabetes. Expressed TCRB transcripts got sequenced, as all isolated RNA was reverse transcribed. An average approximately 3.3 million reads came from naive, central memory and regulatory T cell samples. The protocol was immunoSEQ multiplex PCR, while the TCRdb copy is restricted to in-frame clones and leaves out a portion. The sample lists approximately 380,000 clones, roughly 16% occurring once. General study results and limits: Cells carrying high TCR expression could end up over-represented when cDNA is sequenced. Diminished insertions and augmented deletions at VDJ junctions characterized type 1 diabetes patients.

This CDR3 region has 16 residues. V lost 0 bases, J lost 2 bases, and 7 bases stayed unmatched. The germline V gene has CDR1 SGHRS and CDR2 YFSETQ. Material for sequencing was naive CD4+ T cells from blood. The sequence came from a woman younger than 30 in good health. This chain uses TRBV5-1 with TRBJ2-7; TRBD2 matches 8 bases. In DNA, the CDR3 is TGCGCCAGCAGCTTGGCGTCGGGAGGGTCCCCCTACGAGCAGTACTTC. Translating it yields CASSLASGGSPYEQYF.